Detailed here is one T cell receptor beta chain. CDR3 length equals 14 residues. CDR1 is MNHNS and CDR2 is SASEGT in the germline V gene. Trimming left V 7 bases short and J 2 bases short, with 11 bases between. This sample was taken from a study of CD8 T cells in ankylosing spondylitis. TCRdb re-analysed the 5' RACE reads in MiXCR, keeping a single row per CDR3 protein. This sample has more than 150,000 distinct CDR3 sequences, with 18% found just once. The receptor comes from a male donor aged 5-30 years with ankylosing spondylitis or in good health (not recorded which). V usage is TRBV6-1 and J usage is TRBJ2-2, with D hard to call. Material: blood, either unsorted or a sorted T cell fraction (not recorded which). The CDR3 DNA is TGTGCCAGCATGAAGAACAGCAACACCGGGGAGCTGTTTTTT. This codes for CASMKNSNTGELFF.